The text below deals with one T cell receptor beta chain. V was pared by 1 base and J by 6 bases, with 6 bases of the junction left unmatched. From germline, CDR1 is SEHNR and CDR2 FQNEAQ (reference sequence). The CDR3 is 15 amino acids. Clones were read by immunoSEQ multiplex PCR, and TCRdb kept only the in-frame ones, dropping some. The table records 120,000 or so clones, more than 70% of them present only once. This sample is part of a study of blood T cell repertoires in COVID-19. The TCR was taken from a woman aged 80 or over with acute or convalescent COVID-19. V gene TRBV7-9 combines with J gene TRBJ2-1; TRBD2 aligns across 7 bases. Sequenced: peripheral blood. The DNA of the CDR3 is TGTGCCAGCAGCTTAGGGGCGGGACTACTCAATGAGCAGTTCTTC. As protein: CASSLGAGLLNEQFF. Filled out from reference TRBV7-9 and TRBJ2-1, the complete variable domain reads DTGVSQNPRHKITKRGQNVTFRCDPISEHNRLYWYRQTLGQGPEFLTYFQNEAQLEKSRLLSDRFSAERPKGSFSTLEIQRTEQGDSAMYLCASSLGAGLLNEQFFGPGTRLTVL.